This T cell receptor (beta chain) appears in the sequencing data of a study of T cell responses to AZD1222 COVID-19 vaccine. Libraries were prepared by immunoSEQ multiplex PCR; TCRdb keeps only in-frame clonotypes and omits some of them. Of 100,000 to 150,000 clones listed, more than 75% were seen once; the top ten hold about 1.1%. Pooled together were second doses at about 4 or about 12 weeks. The CDR3 contains 18 residues. V shed 3 bases and J 4 bases; nucleotides not matched to a gene: 11. Germline-derived CDR1 and CDR2 are SGDLS and YYNGEE. The source material was peripheral blood, sampled 28 days after the second AZD1222 dose. The receptor was derived from an adult who received the AZD1222 COVID-19 vaccine. V gene TRBV9 combines with J gene TRBJ2-5; 14 nucleotides agree with TRBD2. CDR3 nucleotide sequence: TGTGCCAGCAGCGCCGGGACTAGCGGGAGTGTGGGTTCAGAGACCCAGTACTTC. It codes for CASSAGTSGSVGSETQYF. Filled out from reference TRBV9 and TRBJ2-5, the complete variable domain reads DSGVTQTPKHLITATGQRVTLRCSPRSGDLSVYWYQQSLDQGLQFLIQYYNGEERAKGNILERFSAQQFPDLHSELNLSSLELGDSALYFCASSAGTSGSVGSETQYFGPGTRLLVL.